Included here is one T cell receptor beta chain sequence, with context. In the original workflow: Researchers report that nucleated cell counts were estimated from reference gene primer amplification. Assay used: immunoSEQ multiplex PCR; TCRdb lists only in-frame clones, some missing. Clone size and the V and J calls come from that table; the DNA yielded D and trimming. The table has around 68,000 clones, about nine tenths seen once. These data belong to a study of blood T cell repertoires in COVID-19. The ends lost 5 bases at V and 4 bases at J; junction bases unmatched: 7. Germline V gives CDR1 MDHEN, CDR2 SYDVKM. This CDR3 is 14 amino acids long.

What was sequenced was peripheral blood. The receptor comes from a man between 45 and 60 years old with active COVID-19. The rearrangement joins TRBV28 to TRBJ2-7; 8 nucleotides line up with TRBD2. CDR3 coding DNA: TGTGCCAGCAGTAGGACTAGCAGGTCATACGAGCAGTACTTC. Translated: CASSRTSRSYEQYF. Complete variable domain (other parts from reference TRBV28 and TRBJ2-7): DVKVTQSSRYLVKRTGEKVFLECVQDMDHENMFWYRQDPGLGLRLIYFSYDVKMKEKGDIPEGYSVSREKKERFSLILESASTNQTSMYLCASSRTSRSYEQYFGPGTRLTVT.